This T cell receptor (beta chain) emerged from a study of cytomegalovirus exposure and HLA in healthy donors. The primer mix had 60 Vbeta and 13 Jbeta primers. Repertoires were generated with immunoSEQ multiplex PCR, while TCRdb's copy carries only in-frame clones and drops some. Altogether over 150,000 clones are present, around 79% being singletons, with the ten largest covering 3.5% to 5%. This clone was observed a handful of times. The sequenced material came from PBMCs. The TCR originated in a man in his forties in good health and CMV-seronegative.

The CDR3 region has the DNA TGTGCCAGCAGTTCGGGACAAGGGCATCAGCCCCAGCATTTT. It encodes CASSSGQGHQPQHF. The chain combines TRBV28 with TRBJ1-5, with TRBD1 as a possible D gene (6 bases). CDR1 MDHEN and CDR2 SYDVKM come from the germline V gene. Trimming pared 4 bases from V and 5 bases from J, leaving 12 bases between. This CDR3 spans 14 amino acids.